This passage covers 9 T cell receptor beta chains from one sample sequenced in a study of T cells in localized non-small cell lung cancer. Libraries were prepared by immunoSEQ multiplex PCR; TCRdb keeps only in-frame clonotypes and omits some of them. The data contain about 17,000 clones, 65% to 85% of them singletons. This sample comprised peripheral blood, obtained before any cancer treatment. These receptors all come from a male donor aged 60 or over with stage III lung adenocarcinoma.

This clone appeared a few times. The chain carries TRBV7-8 and TRBJ1-6; D gene uncertain. V was pared by 2 bases and J by 5 bases, with 4 bases between. The CDR3 has 13 residues. CDR1 and CDR2 (germline): SGHVS, FQNEAQ. The CDR3 region is CASSLMDNSPLHF. For the CDR3, the DNA is TGTGCCAGCAGCTTAATGGATAATTCACCCCTCCACTTT.

This clone turned up a few times. The rearrangement joins TRBV6-5 to TRBJ1-3; D is unclear. The CDR3 runs 14 residues. Trimming removed 2 bases at V and 2 bases at J, with 7 bases between. CDR1 is MNHEY, CDR2 SVGAGI, per germline. The CDR3 here is CASSYDGPGNTIYF. Written as DNA, the CDR3 is TGTGCCAGCAGTTACGACGGGCCTGGAAACACCATATATTTT.

V and J are TRBV5-1 and TRBJ1-1; D gene uncertain. V lost 1 base, J lost 8 bases, and 9 bases lay in between. This CDR3 comprises 12 residues. CDR1 SGHRS and CDR2 YFSETQ come from the germline V gene. CDR3: CASSLTTGEAFF. In DNA, the CDR3 is TGCGCCAGCAGCTTGACAACCGGAGAAGCTTTCTTT.

This clone was observed a few times. The DNA for the CDR3 is TGCGCCAGCAGTCAATCGCTGCCGGGACAGGGGGGAAGCAATCAGCCCCAGCATTTT. This sequence encodes CASSQSLPGQGGSNQPQHF. The chain combines TRBV23-1 with TRBJ1-5; 11 positions agree with TRBD1. TRBV23-1 is designated an ORF whose function remains uncertain. Trimming took 0 bases from V and 1 from J; bases not matched to a gene: 8. The CDR3 covers 19 residues.

V and J are TRBV6-1 and TRBJ1-5, with 7 bases fitting TRBD1. This CDR3 contains 12 residues. The germline gives CDR1 MNHNS, CDR2 SASEGT. The V and J ends lost 9 bases and 5 bases, in that order; junction bases with no gene match: 4. The DNA for the CDR3 is TGTGCCAGTCAGACAGGGTATCAGCCCCAGCATTTT. Protein sequence: CASQTGYQPQHF.

The genes are TRBV29-1 and TRBJ2-6, with D perhaps matching TRBD1 or TRBD2 (5 bases each). Germline loops: CDR1 SQVTM, CDR2 ANQGSEA. The CDR3 spans 14 residues. V shed 7 bases and J shed 4 bases, with 14 bases lying between them. The CDR3, as DNA: TGCAGCGCCTCCGGGGCCGGCGGGGCCAACGTCCTGACTTTC. This gives the protein CSASGAGGANVLTF.

The chain couples TRBV4-1 to TRBJ2-7; 14 nucleotides match TRBD2. V lost 4 bases to trimming and J lost 5 bases; unmatched junction nucleotides: 4. CDR1 is MGHRA and CDR2 is YSYEKL in the germline V gene. The length of the CDR3 is 15 residues. CDR3 coding DNA: TGCGCCAGCAGCCGACTAGCGGGGGGGCTCAACGAGCAGTACTTC. Translating it yields CASSRLAGGLNEQYF.

The J gene is TRBJ1-1, the V gene TRBV23-1; no firm D call. TRBV23-1 is recorded as an ORF, its role being uncertain. The CDR3 loop spans 10 amino acids. V shed 3 bases and J shed 13 bases, with 9 bases lying between them. The CDR3 DNA follows: TGCGCCAGCAGTCATAATTACGGTTTCTTT. It yields the protein CASSHNYGFF.

The rearrangement links TRBV7-3 to TRBJ2-2; weak D call: TRBD2 (5 bases). Trimming removed 6 bases at V and 1 base at J, with 15 bases between. Germline lookup yields CDR1 SGHTA and CDR2 FQGTGA. CDR3 length equals 16 residues. The CDR3 DNA is TGTGCCAGCAGTGGGCCTGCAGGAGGGAACACCGGGGAGCTGTTTTTT. Encoded protein: CASSGPAGGNTGELFF.